This T cell receptor beta chain was obtained from a study of shared clonotypes between healthy human individuals. CDR1 is MDHEN and CDR2 is SYDVKM in the germline V gene. Trimming shortened V by 11 bases and J by 9 bases, and 20 bases separated the two germline ends. This CDR3 is built from 13 residues. The table lists this clone with a count of one. Repertoires were generated with immunoSEQ multiplex PCR, while TCRdb's copy carries only in-frame clones and drops some. Among about 2.5 million clones, about nine tenths were seen once, and the ten largest hold around 0.4%. The sample comprised naive CD4+ T cells from PBMCs. Sample subset: CD45RA+ positively selected. The chain recombines TRBV28 with TRBJ2-1; no firm D call. This sequence originates from a man younger than 30 in good health. Some clones in this sample may be carry-over from other donors' samples. CDR3 in amino acids: CAAKAIYISEQFF. CDR3 DNA: TGTGCCGCAAAAGCTATTTATATTAGTGAGCAGTTCTTC.